Listed below are T cell receptor beta chains from one sample, sequenced in a study of blood T cell repertoires in COVID-19. Only in-frame clones appear in the TCRdb table, and some are missing; sequencing was by immunoSEQ multiplex PCR. This sample has under 200,000 clones, with around nine tenths found just once. The sample taken for sequencing was peripheral blood. All receptors derive from a man between 50 and 59 years old with acute or convalescent COVID-19. Both conserved end residues are part of each CDR3. The D gene is left open where the match is weak. Expanded clones are given a class, and other clones once, few, many or no size at all.

v_gene,d_gene,j_gene,abundance,CDR3nt,CDR3aa
TRBV30,-,TRBJ1-2,-,TGTGCCTGGAGCCCCCCCACTTTTGGCTACACCTTC,CAWSPPTFGYTF
TRBV4-1,TRBD1,TRBJ2-2,-,TGCGCCAGCAGCCCAGCCAGGGGGCGTCTCGGGGAGCTGTTTTTT,CASSPARGRLGELFF
TRBV5-1,TRBD1,TRBJ2-1,-,TGCGCCAGCAGCTTGCCGGGACAGGGTTTGAACAATGAGCAGTTCTTC,CASSLPGQGLNNEQFF
TRBV7-3,-,TRBJ2-7,-,TGTGCCAGCAGCTTAAAAGTCTCCGAAAACTTATACGAGCAGTACTTC,CASSLKVSENLYEQYF
TRBV30,TRBD1,TRBJ1-3,-,TGTGCCTGGACCACCGGGACAGGGATATCTGGAAACACCATATATTTT,CAWTTGTGISGNTIYF
TRBV28,TRBD1,TRBJ2-7,-,TGTGCCAGCAGAACCGGGACAGGGGGTCCCCACGAGCAGTACTTC,CASRTGTGGPHEQYF
TRBV7-9,-,TRBJ2-1,few,TGTGCCAGCAGCGGACATGGTGGGCAGTTCTTC,CASSGHGGQFF
TRBV2,TRBD1,TRBJ2-5,-,TGTGCCAGCAGAACAGGGGGGTCGACCCAGTACTTC,CASRTGGSTQYF
TRBV28,-,TRBJ1-1,-,TGTGCCAGCAGTTTCTTTGGGGGACGGGGGACTGAAGCTTTCTTT,CASSFFGGRGTEAFF
TRBV6-5,TRBD1,TRBJ1-5,-,TGTGCCAGCTCGACAGGGGCACAACGGGCCGCTCAGCATTTT,CASSTGAQRAAQHF